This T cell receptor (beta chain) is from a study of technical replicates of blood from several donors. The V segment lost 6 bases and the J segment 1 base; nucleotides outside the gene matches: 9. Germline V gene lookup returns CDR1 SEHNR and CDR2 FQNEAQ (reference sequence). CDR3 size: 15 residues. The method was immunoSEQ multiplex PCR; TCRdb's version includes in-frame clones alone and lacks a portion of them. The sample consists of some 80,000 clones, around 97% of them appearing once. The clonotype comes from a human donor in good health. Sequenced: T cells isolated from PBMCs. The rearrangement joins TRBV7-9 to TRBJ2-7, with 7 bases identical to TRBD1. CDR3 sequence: CASSPFPTGSYEQYF. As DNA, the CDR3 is TGTGCCAGCAGTCCCTTTCCGACAGGGTCCTACGAGCAGTACTTC.